These 13 T cell receptor beta chains were sequenced from one sample in a study of human T cells and chemical hapten exposure. Specified time point: patch test 1, 2 weeks after DPC sensitization. The treatment denotes: therapeutic diphenylcyclopropenone sensitization with weekly scalp DPC. TCRdb used MiXCR to reprocess the RACE reads, holding one entry per CDR3 protein. The data contain fewer than 400,000 distinct CDR3 sequences, roughly 6.9% of them seen just once; the ten biggest clones take up less than 10%. The source material was whole blood, sampled in connection with sensitization to the hapten diphenylcyclopropenone (DPC). These receptors were obtained from a woman between 18 and 29 years old with alopecia areata. Some clones in this sample may be carry-over from other donors' samples.

This clonotype was detected a few times. This chain uses TRBV10-3 with TRBJ1-1; a weak D match, TRBD1 (5 bases). Looked up from germline, CDR1 is ENHRY and CDR2 is SYGVKD. The CDR3 length is 14 residues. V lost 11 bases to trimming and J lost 0 bases, with 16 bases between them. As DNA, the CDR3 is TGTGCCGCACGAAGGGACGGAATGAACACTGAAGCTTTCTTT. Translated: CAARRDGMNTEAFF.

This clonotype was counted between two and nine times. The CDR3 is CASSPMWTGTGSYNEQFF. The CDR3 DNA follows: TGTGCCAGTAGTCCCATGTGGACAGGGACAGGGTCCTACAATGAGCAGTTCTTC. This rearrangement joins TRBV19 to TRBJ2-1; TRBD1 matches at 9 bases. CDR1 and CDR2 from the germline V gene are LNHDA and SQIVND (reference sequence). After removal of 5 bases from V and 1 base from J, the junction contained 12 bases not matched to a gene. This CDR3 comprises 18 residues.

The chain is built from TRBV2 and TRBJ1-4, with a weak D call TRBD1 (6 bases). Germline-derived CDR1 and CDR2 are SNHLY and FYNNEI. The CDR3 is 19 amino acids. Trimming pared 5 bases from V and 3 bases from J, leaving 25 bases between. The CDR3 protein is CASSPTTSGGTASNEKLFF. As DNA, the CDR3 is TGTGCCAGCAGTCCTACCACCTCGGGGGGCACCGCATCTAATGAAAAACTGTTTTTT.

This chain connects TRBV7-2 to TRBJ1-1, with 7 bases lining up with TRBD1. The CDR3 covers 14 residues. Germline CDR1 and CDR2: SGHTA and FQGNSA. The trim removed 3 bases at V and 2 bases at J, leaving 3 bases unmatched. CDR3 loop: CASSFDRDNTEAFF. In nucleotides, the CDR3 is TGTGCCAGCAGCTTCGACAGGGACAACACTGAAGCTTTCTTT. Supplemented by reference TRBV7-2 and TRBJ1-1, the full variable domain reads GAGVSQSPSNKVTEKGKDVELRCDPISGHTALYWYRQSLGQGLEFLIYFQGNSAPDKSGLPSDRFSAERTGGSVSTLTIQRTQQEDSAVYLCASSFDRDNTEAFFGQGTRLTVV.

This clonotype was detected ten times or more. The rearrangement joins TRBV29-1 to TRBJ1-5; 8 bases match TRBD1. CDR3 length: 14 residues. J lost 9 bases, V lost 4 bases, and 11 bases had no gene match. Per the germline V gene, CDR1 is SQVTM and CDR2 is ANQGSEA. In DNA, the CDR3 is TGCAGCGTTGCAGAATCCGGGACAGGCTCGCCCCAGCATTTT. It specifies CSVAESGTGSPQHF.

The chain employs TRBV7-9 and TRBJ1-2, with 7 positions matching TRBD1. The CDR3 runs to 14 residues. With V trimmed by 4 bases and J by 8 bases, 10 bases remained unmatched. Germline V lookup: CDR1 SEHNR, CDR2 FQNEAQ (reference sequence). CDR3 in DNA: TGTGCCAGCAGCTCTGCGGGACAGCAGTGGGGCTACACCTTC. It specifies CASSSAGQQWGYTF.

The J gene is TRBJ1-5, the V gene TRBV5-6; perhaps TRBD1 as D (5 bases). Between the trimmed V and J ends, which lost 4 bases and 7 bases, there was a span of 30 bases. Germline V gene sequence: CDR1 SGHDT, CDR2 YYEEEE. The CDR3 loop spans 19 amino acids. CDR3 loop: CASSQGASSLGSGRQPQHF. CDR3 bases: TGTGCCAGCAGCCAGGGTGCCAGCAGCTTGGGTAGCGGGAGGCAGCCCCAGCATTTT.

In this sample, this clonotype turned up many times. The chain recombines TRBV11-3 with TRBJ2-1; 8 positions agree with TRBD2. The CDR3 runs to 14 residues. Germline CDR1 and CDR2: SGHNT and YENEEA. The V and J ends lost 5 bases and 7 bases, in that order; junction bases with no gene match: 7. The CDR3 loop reads CASSSGGSRNEQFF. In DNA, the CDR3 is TGTGCCAGCAGCAGCGGGGGCTCTCGAAATGAGCAGTTCTTC.

This clonotype was recorded many times. V is TRBV6-5 and J is TRBJ1-6; D is unresolved. V gave up 5 bases and J gave up 8 bases, with 7 bases separating them. This CDR3 is built from 12 residues. Per germline, CDR1 MNHEY and CDR2 SVGAGI. The CDR3, as DNA: TGTGCCAGCAGTCGACCGGATTCACCCCTCCACTTT. Translating it yields CASSRPDSPLHF.

The genes are TRBV5-1 and TRBJ2-7, with TRBD1 matching 9 bases. Germline CDR1 is SGHRS and CDR2 is YFSETQ. J lost 5 bases, V lost 3 bases, and 6 bases had no gene match. The CDR3 runs to 14 residues. The CDR3 nucleotides read TGCGCCAGCAGCTGGGGGGACAGGGCCCACGAGCAGTACTTC. This codes for CASSWGDRAHEQYF.

The rearrangement joins TRBV29-1 to TRBJ1-2; D is undetermined. Germline V gene lookup returns CDR1 SQVTM and CDR2 ANQGSEA. V was clipped by 0 bases and J by 8 bases, with 7 bases between them. The CDR3 covers 11 residues. CDR3 DNA sequence: TGCAGCGTTGAAGATCGGGAGGGCTACACCTTC. Its translation is CSVEDREGYTF.

This chain uses TRBV7-8 with TRBJ2-5; TRBD2 might be the D (6 bases). Trimming cost V 5 bases and J 1 base, with 14 bases left between them. CDR3 length equals 15 residues. The germline CDR1 and CDR2 sequences are SGHVS and FQNEAQ. The CDR3 loop is CASSHRTGVQETQYF. CDR3 nucleotide sequence: TGTGCCAGCAGCCACCGGACGGGGGTCCAAGAGACCCAGTACTTC. Full variable domain (remainder filled in from reference TRBV7-8 and TRBJ2-5): GAGVSQSPRYKVAKRGQDVALRCDPISGHVSLFWYQQALGQGPEFLTYFQNEAQLDKSGLPSDRFFAERPEGSVSTLKIQRTQQEDSAVYLCASSHRTGVQETQYFGPGTRLLVL.

The V and J genes are TRBV6-2 or TRBV6-3 and TRBJ2-5; D might be TRBD1 or TRBD2, each matching 5 bases. This CDR3 comprises 13 residues. Germline V gene lookup returns CDR1 MNHEY and CDR2 SVGEGT. V was trimmed by 9 bases and J by 6 bases, leaving 17 bases between them. CDR3 sequence: CASKFDGDQTQYF. The DNA of the CDR3 is TGTGCCAGTAAATTCGACGGGGACCAGACCCAGTACTTC.